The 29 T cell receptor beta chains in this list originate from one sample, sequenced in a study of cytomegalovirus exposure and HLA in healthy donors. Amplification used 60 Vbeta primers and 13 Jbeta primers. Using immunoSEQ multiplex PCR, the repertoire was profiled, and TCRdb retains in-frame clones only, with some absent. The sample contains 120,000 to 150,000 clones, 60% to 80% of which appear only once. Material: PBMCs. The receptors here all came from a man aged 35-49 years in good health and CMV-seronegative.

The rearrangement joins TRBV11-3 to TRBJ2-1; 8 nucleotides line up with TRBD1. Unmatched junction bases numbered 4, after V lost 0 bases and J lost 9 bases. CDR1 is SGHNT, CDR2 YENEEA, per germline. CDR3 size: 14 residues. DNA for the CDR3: TGTGCCAGCAGCTTAGAGCAGGGGGCGCCTGAGCAGTTCTTC. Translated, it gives CASSLEQGAPEQFF. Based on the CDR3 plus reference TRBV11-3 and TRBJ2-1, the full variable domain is EAGVVQSPRYKIIEKKQPVAFWCNPISGHNTLYWYLQNLGQGPELLIRYENEEAVDDSQLPKDRFSAERLKGVDSTLKIQPAELGDSAVYLCASSLEQGAPEQFFGPGTRLTVL.

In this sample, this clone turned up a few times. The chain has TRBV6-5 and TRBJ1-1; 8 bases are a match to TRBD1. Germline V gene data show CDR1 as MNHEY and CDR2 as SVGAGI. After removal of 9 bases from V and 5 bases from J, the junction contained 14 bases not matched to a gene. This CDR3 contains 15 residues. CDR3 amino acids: CASKETGEWGTEAFF. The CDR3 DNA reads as TGTGCCAGTAAAGAGACAGGGGAGTGGGGGACTGAAGCTTTCTTT.

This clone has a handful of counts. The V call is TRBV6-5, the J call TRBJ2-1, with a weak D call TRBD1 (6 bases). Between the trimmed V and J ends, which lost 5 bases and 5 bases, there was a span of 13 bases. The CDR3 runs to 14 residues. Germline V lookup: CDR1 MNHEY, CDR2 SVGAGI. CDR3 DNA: TGTGCCAGCAGTAGAATGGACAGCAACAATGAGCAGTTCTTC. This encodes CASSRMDSNNEQFF.

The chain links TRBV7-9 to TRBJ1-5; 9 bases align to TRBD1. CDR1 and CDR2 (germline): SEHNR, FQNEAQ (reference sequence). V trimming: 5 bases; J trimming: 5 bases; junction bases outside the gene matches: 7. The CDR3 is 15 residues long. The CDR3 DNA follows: TGTGCCAGCAGCCGGGGACAGGGAGGGGATCAGCCCCAGCATTTT. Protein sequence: CASSRGQGGDQPQHF.

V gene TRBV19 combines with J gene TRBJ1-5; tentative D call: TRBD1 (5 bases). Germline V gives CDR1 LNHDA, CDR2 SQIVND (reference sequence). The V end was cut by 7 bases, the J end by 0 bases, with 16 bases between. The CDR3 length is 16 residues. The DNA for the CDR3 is TGTGCCAGTATAGGGGTGACAGAAAATAGCAATCAGCCCCAGCATTTT. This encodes CASIGVTENSNQPQHF.

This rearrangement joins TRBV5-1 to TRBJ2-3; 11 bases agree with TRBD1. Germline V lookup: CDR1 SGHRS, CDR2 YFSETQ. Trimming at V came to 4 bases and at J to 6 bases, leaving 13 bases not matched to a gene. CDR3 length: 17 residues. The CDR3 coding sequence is TGCGCCAGCAGCATCGGGACAGGGGGGTCGTTCACCGATACGCAGTATTTT. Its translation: CASSIGTGGSFTDTQYF.

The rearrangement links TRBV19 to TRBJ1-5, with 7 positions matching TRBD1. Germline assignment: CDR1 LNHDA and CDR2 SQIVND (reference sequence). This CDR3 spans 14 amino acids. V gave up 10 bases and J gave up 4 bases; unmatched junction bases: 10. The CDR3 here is CATADRSGNQPQHF. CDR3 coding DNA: TGTGCCACTGCGGACAGGTCAGGGAATCAGCCCCAGCATTTT.

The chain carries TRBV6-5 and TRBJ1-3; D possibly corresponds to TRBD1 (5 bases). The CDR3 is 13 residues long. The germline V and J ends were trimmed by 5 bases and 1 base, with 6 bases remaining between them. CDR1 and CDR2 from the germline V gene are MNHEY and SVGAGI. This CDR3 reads CASSRGSGNTIYF. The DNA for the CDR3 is TGTGCCAGCAGTAGGGGTTCTGGAAACACCATATATTTT.

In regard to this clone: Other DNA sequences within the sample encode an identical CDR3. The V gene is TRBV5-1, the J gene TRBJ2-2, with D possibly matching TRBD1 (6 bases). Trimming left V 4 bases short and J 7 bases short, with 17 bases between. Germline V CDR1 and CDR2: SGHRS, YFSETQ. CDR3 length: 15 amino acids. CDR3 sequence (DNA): TGCGCCAGCAGCCCCCGTGGGGGCCGGGACGGGGAGCTGTTTTTT. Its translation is CASSPRGGRDGELFF.

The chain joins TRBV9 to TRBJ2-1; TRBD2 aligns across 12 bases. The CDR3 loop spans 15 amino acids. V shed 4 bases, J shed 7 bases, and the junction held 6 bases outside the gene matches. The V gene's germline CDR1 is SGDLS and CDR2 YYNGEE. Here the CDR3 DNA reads TGTGCCAGCAGCACCCGACTAGCGGGGGAAAATGAGCAGTTCTTC. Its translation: CASSTRLAGENEQFF.

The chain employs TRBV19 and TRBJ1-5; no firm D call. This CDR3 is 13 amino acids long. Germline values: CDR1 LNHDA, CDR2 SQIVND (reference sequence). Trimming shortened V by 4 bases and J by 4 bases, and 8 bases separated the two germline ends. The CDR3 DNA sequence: TGTGCCAGTAGTAAGAGATTAAATCAGCCCCAGCATTTT. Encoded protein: CASSKRLNQPQHF. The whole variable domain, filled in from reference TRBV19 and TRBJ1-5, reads DGGITQSPKYLFRKEGQNVTLSCEQNLNHDAMYWYRQDPGQGLRLIYYSQIVNDFQKGDIAEGYSVSREKKESFPLTVTSAQKNPTAFYLCASSKRLNQPQHFGDGTRLSIL.

The CDR3 region is CASSDWVQGGTDTQYF. The CDR3 nucleotides are TGTGCCAGCAGTGATTGGGTTCAGGGTGGGACAGATACGCAGTATTTT. The chain combines TRBV6-1 with TRBJ2-3; TRBD1 might be the D (5 bases). CDR1 is MNHNS, CDR2 SASEGT, per germline. V was cut by 3 bases and J by 3 bases, with 16 bases left in between. CDR3 size: 16 residues.

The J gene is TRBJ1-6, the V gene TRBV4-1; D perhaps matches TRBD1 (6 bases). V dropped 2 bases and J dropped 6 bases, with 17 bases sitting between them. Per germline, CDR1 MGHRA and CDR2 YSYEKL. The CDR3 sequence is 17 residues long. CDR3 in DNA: TGCGCCAGCAGCCAACGTCATCAGGGGTCGGGTAATTCACCCCTCCACTTT. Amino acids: CASSQRHQGSGNSPLHF.

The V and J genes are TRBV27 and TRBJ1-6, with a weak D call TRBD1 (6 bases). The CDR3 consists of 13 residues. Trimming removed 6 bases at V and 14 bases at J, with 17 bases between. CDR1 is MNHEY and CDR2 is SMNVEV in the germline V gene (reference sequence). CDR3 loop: CASRLRQVRALHF. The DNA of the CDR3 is TGTGCCAGCAGGCTTAGACAGGTCAGGGCCCTCCACTTT.

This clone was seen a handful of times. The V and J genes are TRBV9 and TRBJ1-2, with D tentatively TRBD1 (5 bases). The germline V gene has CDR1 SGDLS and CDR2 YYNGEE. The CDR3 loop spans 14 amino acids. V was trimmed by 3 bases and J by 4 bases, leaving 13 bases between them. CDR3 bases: TGTGCCAGCAGCGGGGGACTTCGGGTCTATGGCTACACCTTC. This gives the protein CASSGGLRVYGYTF.

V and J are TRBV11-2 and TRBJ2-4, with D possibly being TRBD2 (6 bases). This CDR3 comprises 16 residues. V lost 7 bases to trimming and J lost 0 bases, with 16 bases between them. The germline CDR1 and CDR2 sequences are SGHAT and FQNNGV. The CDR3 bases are TGTGCCAGCAACTCGCTACTAGCCCCAGCCAAAAACATTCAGTACTTC. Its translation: CASNSLLAPAKNIQYF.

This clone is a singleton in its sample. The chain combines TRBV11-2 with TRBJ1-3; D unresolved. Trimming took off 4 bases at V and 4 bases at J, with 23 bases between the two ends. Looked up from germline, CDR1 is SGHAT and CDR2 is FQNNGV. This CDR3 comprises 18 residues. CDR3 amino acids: CASSSPWWQARRGNTIYF. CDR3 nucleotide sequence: TGTGCCAGCAGCTCCCCCTGGTGGCAGGCGCGTCGAGGAAACACCATATATTTT.

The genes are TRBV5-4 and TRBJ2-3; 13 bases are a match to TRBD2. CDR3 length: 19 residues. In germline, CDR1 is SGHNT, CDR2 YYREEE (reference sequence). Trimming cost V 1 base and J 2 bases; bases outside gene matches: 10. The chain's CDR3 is CASSLPIRTSGGATDTQYF. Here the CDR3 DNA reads TGTGCCAGCAGCTTGCCAATTCGAACTAGCGGGGGGGCCACAGATACGCAGTATTTT.

The CDR3 protein is CASRSGRGSYEQYF. The CDR3 DNA sequence: TGTGCCAGCCGATCGGGCCGGGGAAGCTACGAGCAGTACTTC. The chain joins TRBV7-2 to TRBJ2-7, with D perhaps TRBD2 (5 bases). The CDR3 has 14 amino acids. Germline loops: CDR1 SGHTA, CDR2 FQGNSA. V lost 8 bases to trimming and J lost 3 bases, with 17 bases between them.

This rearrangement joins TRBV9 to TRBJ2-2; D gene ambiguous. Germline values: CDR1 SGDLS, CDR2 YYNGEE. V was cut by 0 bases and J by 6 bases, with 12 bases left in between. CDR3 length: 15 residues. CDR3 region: CASSVGAGWSGELFF. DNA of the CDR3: TGTGCCAGCAGCGTAGGGGCAGGTTGGTCCGGGGAGCTGTTTTTT.

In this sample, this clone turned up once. Here the CDR3 reads CASSAPLGTGGTDTQYF. In DNA form, the CDR3 reads TGTGCCAGCAGCGCTCCCCTAGGGACAGGGGGCACAGATACGCAGTATTTT. The V and J genes are TRBV9 and TRBJ2-3, with 10 bases matching TRBD1. Germline V CDR1 and CDR2: SGDLS, YYNGEE. The V and J ends lost 3 bases and 1 base, in that order; junction bases with no gene match: 8. The CDR3 is 17 amino acids.

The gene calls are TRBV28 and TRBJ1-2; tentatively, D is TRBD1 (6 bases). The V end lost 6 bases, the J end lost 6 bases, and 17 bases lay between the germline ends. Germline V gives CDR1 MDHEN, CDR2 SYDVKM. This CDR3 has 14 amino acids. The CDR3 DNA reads TGTGCCAGCAGCAGATCCAGGGGCGTTCATGGCTACACCTTC. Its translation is CASSRSRGVHGYTF.

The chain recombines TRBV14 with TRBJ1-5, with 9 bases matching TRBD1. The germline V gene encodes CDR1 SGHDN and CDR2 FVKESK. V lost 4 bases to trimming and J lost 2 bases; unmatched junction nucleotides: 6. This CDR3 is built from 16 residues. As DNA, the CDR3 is TGTGCCAGCAGCCCGGGACAGGGTGGGGGCAATCAGCCCCAGCATTTT. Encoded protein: CASSPGQGGGNQPQHF.

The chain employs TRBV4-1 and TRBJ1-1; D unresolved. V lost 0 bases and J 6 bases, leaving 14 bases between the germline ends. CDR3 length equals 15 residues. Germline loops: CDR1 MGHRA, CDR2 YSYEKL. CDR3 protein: CASSQEPQLGSEAFF. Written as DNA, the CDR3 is TGCGCCAGCAGCCAAGAACCGCAATTGGGCTCTGAAGCTTTCTTT.

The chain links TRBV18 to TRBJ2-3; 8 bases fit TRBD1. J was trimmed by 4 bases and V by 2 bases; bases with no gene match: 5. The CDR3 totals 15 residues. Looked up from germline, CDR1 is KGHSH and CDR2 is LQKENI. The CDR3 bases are TGTGCCAGCTCACCAGGGGGACAGGAGGCAGATACGCAGTATTTT. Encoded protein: CASSPGGQEADTQYF.

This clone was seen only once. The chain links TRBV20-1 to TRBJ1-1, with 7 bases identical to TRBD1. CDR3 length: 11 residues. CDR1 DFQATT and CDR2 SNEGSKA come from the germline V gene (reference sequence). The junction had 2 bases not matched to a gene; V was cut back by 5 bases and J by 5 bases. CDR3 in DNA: TGCAGTGCTGAGGACAGGACTGAAGCTTTCTTT. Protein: CSAEDRTEAFF.

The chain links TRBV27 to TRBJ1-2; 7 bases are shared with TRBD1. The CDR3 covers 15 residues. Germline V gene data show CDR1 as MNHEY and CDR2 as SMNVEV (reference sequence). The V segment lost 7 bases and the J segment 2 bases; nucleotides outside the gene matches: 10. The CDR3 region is CASTSLTGANYGYTF. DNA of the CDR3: TGTGCCAGCACGAGTTTAACAGGGGCCAACTATGGCTACACCTTC.

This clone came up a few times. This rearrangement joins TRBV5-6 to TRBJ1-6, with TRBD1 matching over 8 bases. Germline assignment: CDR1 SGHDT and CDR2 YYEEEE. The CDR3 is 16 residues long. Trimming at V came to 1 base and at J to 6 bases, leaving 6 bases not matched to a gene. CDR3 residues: CASSLRTGSRNSPLHF. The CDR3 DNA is TGTGCCAGCAGCTTGCGGACAGGGAGTCGTAATTCACCCCTCCACTTT.

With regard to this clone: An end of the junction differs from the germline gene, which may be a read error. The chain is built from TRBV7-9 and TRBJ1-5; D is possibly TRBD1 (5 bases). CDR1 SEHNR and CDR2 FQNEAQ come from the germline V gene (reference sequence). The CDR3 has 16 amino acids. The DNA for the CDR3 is TGTTCCAGCAGCTTCTCCCCGGGAACGGGGGATCAGCCCCAGCATTTT. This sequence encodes CSSSFSPGTGDQPQHF.